This is a list of T cell receptor beta chains from one sample in a study of T-cell memory formation after mild COVID-19. TCRdb re-analysed the 5' RACE reads in MiXCR, keeping a single row per CDR3 protein. The table records about 130,000 distinct CDR3 sequences, about 5.9% of them present only once. Sequencing input: PBMCs or a T cell subset sorted from them (not recorded which). These receptors all come from an adult woman who had mild COVID-19 (a few samples of this study predate the infection). Cell type and time point are not known. Both conserved end residues are trimmed from each CDR3. The order of the fields is V gene, J gene, CDR3 protein.

TRBV28	TRBJ2-1	ASSGGLARGNEQF
TRBV7-9	TRBJ2-3	ASRRPTSGSGDTQY
TRBV20-1	TRBJ2-3	SARDASSGGDTQY
TRBV12-3/TRBV12-4	TRBJ1-3	ASSRGNTIY
TRBV12-3/TRBV12-4	TRBJ2-5	ASTLGGPRGETQY
TRBV7-9	TRBJ2-5	ASSLRRAGLETQY
TRBV6-5	TRBJ2-1	ASSYRTSATLNEQF
TRBV10-3	TRBJ2-6	AIMDSSGANVLT
TRBV30	TRBJ2-7	AWSIPGTYEQY
TRBV6-6	TRBJ2-7	ASSAGLRNEQY
TRBV25-1	TRBJ2-1	ASSEVGYNEQF
TRBV20-1	TRBJ2-1	SARDEKSGGALRARYNEQF
TRBV12-3/TRBV12-4	TRBJ2-7	ASRQRGRVYEQY
TRBV3-1	TRBJ2-3	ASSPGPGSGDTQY
TRBV7-9	TRBJ1-3	ASSPMDFPGNTIY
TRBV10-3	TRBJ1-2	AIQIQGGGYT
TRBV20-1	TRBJ2-3	SAESGAKRDTQY
TRBV4-1	TRBJ1-1	ASSQSTGGGQMNTEAF